These 9 T cell receptor beta chains were sequenced from one sample in a study of blood T cell repertoires in COVID-19. This table comes from immunoSEQ multiplex PCR, and its TCRdb copy is limited to in-frame clones, with some not included. The repertoire holds tens of thousands of clones, with around 89% as singletons. The source material was PBMCs or T cells enriched from blood (not recorded which). The receptors derive from a woman aged 45-60 years with acute COVID-19.

The chain links TRBV5-1 to TRBJ2-3; 12 bases map to TRBD2. CDR3 length: 17 amino acids. The V gene's germline CDR1 is SGHRS and CDR2 YFSETQ. Germline trimming cut 4 bases from V and 4 bases from J; bases unmatched to any gene: 10. Here the CDR3 reads CASSPTLTSGSPDTQYF. CDR3 nucleotides: TGCGCCAGCAGCCCAACGTTGACTAGCGGGAGTCCAGATACGCAGTATTTT.

This chain connects TRBV7-6 to TRBJ2-3, with 10 bases that match TRBD2. The CDR3 sequence is 17 residues long. V lost 3 bases and J lost 1; bases outside the gene matches: 7. Germline lookup yields CDR1 SGHVS and CDR2 FNYEAQ. CDR3 sequence: CASSFAFGTSGTDTQYF. The CDR3 bases are TGTGCCAGCAGCTTTGCATTCGGGACTAGCGGCACAGATACGCAGTATTTT.

The chain joins TRBV20-1 to TRBJ2-1, with 12 nucleotides matching TRBD2. The V and J ends lost 3 bases and 5 bases, in that order; junction bases with no gene match: 5. The CDR3 spans 15 residues. Per the germline V gene, CDR1 is DFQATT and CDR2 is SNEGSKA (reference sequence). CDR3 coding DNA: TGCAGTGCTAGTCGACTAGCGGGAGAGCACAATGAGCAGTTCTTC. Its translation is CSASRLAGEHNEQFF.

This sequence joins TRBV4-1 and TRBJ1-4; a weak D match, TRBD1 (6 bases). Between the trimmed V and J ends, which lost 4 bases and 9 bases, there was a span of 9 bases. The CDR3 has 12 amino acids. Per the germline V gene, CDR1 is MGHRA and CDR2 is YSYEKL. For the CDR3, the DNA is TGCGCCAGCAGCCGGCAGGGGCAAAAACTGTTTTTT. It is translated as CASSRQGQKLFF.

The gene calls are TRBV9 and TRBJ1-1; 8 positions agree with TRBD1. Germline V lookup: CDR1 SGDLS, CDR2 YYNGEE. Trimming removed 4 bases from V and 12 bases from J; junction bases left unmatched: 11. This CDR3 has 13 residues. The CDR3 sequence: CASSRHQDREPFF. CDR3 sequence (DNA): TGTGCCAGCAGCCGACACCAGGACAGGGAACCTTTCTTT.

J is TRBJ1-2 and V is TRBV3-1 (or the pseudogene TRBV3-2); the match to TRBD1 covers 8 bases. The germline CDR1 and CDR2 sequences are LGHDT and YNNKEL (reference sequence). The J segment lost 2 bases and the V segment lost 6 bases, leaving 11 bases of the junction unmatched. This CDR3 has 16 amino acids. CDR3 nucleotides: TGTGCCAGCAGAACCTCAACAGGGGGGAACAACTATGGCTACACCTTC. Translating gives CASRTSTGGNNYGYTF.

The V and J genes are TRBV24-1 and TRBJ2-5; D perhaps matches TRBD1 (6 bases). CDR3 length: 14 residues. CDR1 is KGHDR, CDR2 SFDVKD, per germline. V lost 5 bases to trimming and J lost 4 bases, with 13 bases between them. The CDR3 DNA reads as TGTGCCACCAGTGCTGCCGGACAGCTAGAGACCCAGTACTTC. As protein: CATSAAGQLETQYF.

This clone appeared a single time. The chain employs TRBV2 and TRBJ2-7; D is uncertain. The CDR3 runs to 13 residues. CDR1 and CDR2 from the germline V gene are SNHLY and FYNNEI. Trimming cost V 4 bases and J 0 bases, with 7 bases left between them. The CDR3 spells CASSVGRSYEQYF. CDR3 nucleotide sequence: TGTGCCAGCAGTGTGGGCCGCTCCTACGAGCAGTACTTC.

The chain carries TRBV7-7 and TRBJ2-3, with 11 bases that match TRBD2. CDR1 SSHAT and CDR2 FNYEAQ come from the germline V gene (reference sequence). The CDR3 has 16 residues. V lost 4 bases, J lost 5 bases, and 8 bases stayed unmatched. The CDR3 region has the DNA TGTGCCAGCAGCTCTCTAGCGGGAGGCTCGGTAGATACGCAGTATTTT. This translates into CASSSLAGGSVDTQYF.